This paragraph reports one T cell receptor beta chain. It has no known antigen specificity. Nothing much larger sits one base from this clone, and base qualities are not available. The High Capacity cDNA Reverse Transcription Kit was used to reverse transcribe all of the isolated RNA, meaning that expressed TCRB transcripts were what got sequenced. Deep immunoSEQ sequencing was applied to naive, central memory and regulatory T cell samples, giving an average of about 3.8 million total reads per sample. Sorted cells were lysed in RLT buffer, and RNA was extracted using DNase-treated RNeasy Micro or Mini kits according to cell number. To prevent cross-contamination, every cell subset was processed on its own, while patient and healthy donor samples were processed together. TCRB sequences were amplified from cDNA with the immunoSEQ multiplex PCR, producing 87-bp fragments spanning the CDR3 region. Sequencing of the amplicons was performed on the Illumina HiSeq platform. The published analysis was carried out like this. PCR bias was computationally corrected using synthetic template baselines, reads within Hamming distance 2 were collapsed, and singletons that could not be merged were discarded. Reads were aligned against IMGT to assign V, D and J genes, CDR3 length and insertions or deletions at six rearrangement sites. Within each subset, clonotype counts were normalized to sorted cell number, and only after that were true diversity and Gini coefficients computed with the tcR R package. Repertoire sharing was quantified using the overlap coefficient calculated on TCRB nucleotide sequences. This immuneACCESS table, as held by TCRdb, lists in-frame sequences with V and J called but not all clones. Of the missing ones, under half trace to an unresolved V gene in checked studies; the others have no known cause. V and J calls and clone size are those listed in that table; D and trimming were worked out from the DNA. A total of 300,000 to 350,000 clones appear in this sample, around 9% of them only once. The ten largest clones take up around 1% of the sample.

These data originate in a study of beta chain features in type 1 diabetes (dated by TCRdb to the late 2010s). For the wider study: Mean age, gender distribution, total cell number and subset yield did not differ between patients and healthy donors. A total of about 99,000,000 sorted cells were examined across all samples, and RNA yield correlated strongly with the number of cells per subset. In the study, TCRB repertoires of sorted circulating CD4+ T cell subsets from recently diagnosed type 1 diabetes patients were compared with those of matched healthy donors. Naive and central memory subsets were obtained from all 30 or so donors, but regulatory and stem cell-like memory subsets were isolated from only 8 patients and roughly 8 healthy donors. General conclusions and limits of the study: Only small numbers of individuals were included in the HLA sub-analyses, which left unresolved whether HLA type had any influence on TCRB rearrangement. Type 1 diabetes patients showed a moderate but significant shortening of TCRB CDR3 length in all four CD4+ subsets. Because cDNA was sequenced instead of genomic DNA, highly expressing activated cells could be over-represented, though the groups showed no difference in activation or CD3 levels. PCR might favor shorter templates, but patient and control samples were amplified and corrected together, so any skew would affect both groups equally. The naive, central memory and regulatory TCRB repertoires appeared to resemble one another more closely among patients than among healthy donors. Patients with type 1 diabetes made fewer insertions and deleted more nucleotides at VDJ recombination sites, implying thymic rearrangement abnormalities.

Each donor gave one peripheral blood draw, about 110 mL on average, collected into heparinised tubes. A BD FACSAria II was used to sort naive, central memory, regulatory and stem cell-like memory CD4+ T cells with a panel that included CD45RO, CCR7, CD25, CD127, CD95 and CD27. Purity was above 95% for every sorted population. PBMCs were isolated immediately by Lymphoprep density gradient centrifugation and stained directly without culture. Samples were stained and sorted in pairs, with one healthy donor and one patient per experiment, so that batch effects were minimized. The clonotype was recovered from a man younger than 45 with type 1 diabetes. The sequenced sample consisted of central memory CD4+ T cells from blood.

Here is the DNA: TGTGCCAGCAGCTCCGCTAGCGGGGCCGAGGATGAGCAGTTCTTC. Its coded protein is CASSSASGAEDEQFF. In this chain, TRBV28 is recombined with TRBJ2-1, and 9 junction bases match TRBD2. At the junction V is shortened by 6 bases and J by 8 bases; bases outside the gene matches: 11. Based on the germline V gene, the CDR1 and CDR2 sequences are MDHEN and SYDVKM. Measured from the cysteine to the phenylalanine, the CDR3 is 15 residues long. Left in the record is the CDR3 DNA by itself, 45 bases read in frame from the first base.